At least ten counts were recorded for the clone carrying this T cell receptor beta chain. The antigen remains unidentified. These data are taken from a study of regulatory T cells in long-lasting Graves disease. Overall study results and limits: Sampling was limited to peripheral blood rather than thyroid tissue.

Construction of TCR beta libraries relied on iRepertoire HTBI primers and on Arm-PCR targeting CDR3 regions. TCRdb reprocessed the multiplex PCR reads via MiXCR and lists one record per CDR3 protein. The sample consists of about 420,000 distinct CDR3 sequences, roughly 17% of them appearing once. Time point noted: newly diagnosed GD, antithyroid drugs for less than 3 months. TCR sequences were obtained from RNA taken from PBMCs. This CDR3 has 15 residues. J gave up 7 bases and V 5 bases, and 7 bases lay outside the gene matches. Germline lookup yields CDR1 SGHTA and CDR2 FQGTGA. The same specimen was also included in a second study, on T cells in Graves' hyperthyroidism and ophthalmopathy. That publication notes: Graves' hyperthyroidism was deemed stable given no ophthalmopathy progression within 18 months. Carried out on the TCR CDR3, a first-round RT-PCR used the HTBI primer set.

Source: peripheral blood mononuclear cells (PBMCs), taken at new diagnosis, from a patient treated with antithyroid drugs. The V gene is TRBV7-3, the J gene TRBJ2-1, with TRBD1 identical over 11 bases. The TCR sequence derives from a woman aged 18-30 years with Graves disease. Here the CDR3 reads CASSARDRGGNEQFF. CDR3 DNA: TGTGCCAGCAGCGCCCGGGACAGGGGGGGAAATGAGCAGTTCTTC.